What follows are 21 T cell receptor beta chains derived from one specimen sequenced in a study of OX40 agonist ivuxolimab in advanced cancers. Assay used: immunoSEQ multiplex PCR; TCRdb lists only in-frame clones, some missing. The data hold 35,000 to 45,000 clones, with around four fifths observed a single time. Here the sequenced sample was CD4+ or CD8+ T cells sorted from blood, taken in a trial of the OX40 agonist ivuxolimab. Receptors were obtained from an adult with an advanced solid tumor such as melanoma, head and neck, liver or kidney cancer.

Only one count was recorded for this clone. This chain connects TRBV28 to TRBJ1-5; D perhaps matches TRBD1 (5 bases). The germline V gene encodes CDR1 MDHEN and CDR2 SYDVKM. Trimming stripped 6 bases from V and 4 bases from J, with 10 bases between. This CDR3 is 13 amino acids long. CDR3 DNA: TGTGCCAGCAGGGGGCACGGGAATCAGCCCCAGCATTTT. This sequence encodes CASRGHGNQPQHF.

This chain joins TRBV6-1 and TRBJ1-1; weak D call: TRBD1 (5 bases). Per the germline V gene, CDR1 is MNHNS and CDR2 is SASEGT. CDR3 size: 13 residues. The V end lost 2 bases, the J end lost 7 bases, and 11 bases lay between the germline ends. CDR3 residues: CASSETWGGEAFF. In nucleotides, the CDR3 is TGTGCCAGCAGTGAAACGTGGGGGGGTGAAGCTTTCTTT.

The chain links TRBV21-1 to TRBJ1-2; no DNA check was done on the table's D call, TRBD1. TRBV21-1 is a recognized pseudogene. The CDR3 is 14 amino acids. The CDR3 DNA reads TGTGCCAGCAGCAAAGACATCCCAGACCCCAGGATCTCCTTC. This translates into CASSKDIPDPRISF.

The chain couples TRBV6-6 to TRBJ1-5; unclear D gene. The germline V and J ends were trimmed by 8 bases and 4 bases, with 9 bases remaining between them. Germline CDR1 MNHNY, CDR2 SVGAGI (reference sequence). This CDR3 has 12 amino acids. The CDR3 DNA is TGTGCCAGCCGTCCGTCAAATCAGCCCCAGCATTTT. This gives the protein CASRPSNQPQHF.

The chain employs TRBV7-9 and TRBJ1-2; D gene unclear. Trimming stripped 3 bases from V and 4 bases from J, with 9 bases between. The CDR3 is 13 amino acids. The germline CDR1 and CDR2 sequences are SEHNR and FQNEAQ (reference sequence). CDR3 amino acids: CASSFDFTYGYTF. The CDR3, as DNA: TGTGCCAGCAGCTTCGATTTTACCTATGGCTACACCTTC.

With respect to this clone: The same CDR3 also results from other DNA sequences found in this sample. The genes are TRBV5-1 and TRBJ1-2; 8 nucleotides line up with TRBD1. Per the germline V gene, CDR1 is SGHRS and CDR2 is YFSETQ. V shed 3 bases and J 4 bases; nucleotides not matched to a gene: 5. The CDR3 runs 14 residues. For the CDR3, the DNA is TGCGCCAGCAGCTCCGCCGGGACAGGCTATGGCTACACCTTC. This translates into CASSSAGTGYGYTF. The entire variable domain, with the rest obtained from reference TRBV5-1 and TRBJ1-2, is as follows: KAGVTQTPRYLIKTRGQQVTLSCSPISGHRSVSWYQQTPGQGLQFLFEYFSETQRNKGNFPGRFSGRQFSNSRSEMNVSTLELGDSALYLCASSSAGTGYGYTFGSGTRLTVV.

The rearrangement links TRBV29-1 to TRBJ2-2; D possibly corresponds to TRBD1 (6 bases). The CDR3 sequence is 13 residues long. V was pared by 4 bases and J by 6 bases, with 12 bases between. Per germline, CDR1 SQVTM and CDR2 ANQGSEA. The chain's CDR3 is CSVGTARPGELFF. The DNA of the CDR3 is TGCAGCGTTGGGACAGCTCGACCCGGGGAGCTGTTTTTT.

The chain couples TRBV7-6 to TRBJ2-1; 7 nucleotides line up with TRBD1. The V gene's germline CDR1 is SGHVS and CDR2 FNYEAQ. The CDR3 is 15 amino acids. Trimming took 5 bases from V and 6 from J; bases not matched to a gene: 10. The CDR3 region has the DNA TGTGCCAGCAGCACCTCTCTAGGGGGCCCCAATGAGCAGTTCTTC. As protein: CASSTSLGGPNEQFF.

CDR3 sequence: CASSQGSQETQYF. In DNA, the CDR3 is TGCGCCAGCAGTCAGGGGTCCCAAGAGACCCAGTACTTC. The V gene is TRBV5-1, the J gene TRBJ2-5; D possibly corresponds to TRBD1 (6 bases). Trimming took off 5 bases at V and 1 base at J, with 9 bases between the two ends. CDR3 length: 13 residues. The germline gives CDR1 SGHRS, CDR2 YFSETQ.

The CDR3 protein is CASPPGLAGLSTDTQYF. The CDR3 region has the DNA TGTGCCAGCCCCCCGGGACTAGCGGGCCTTAGCACAGATACGCAGTATTTT. This rearrangement joins TRBV28 to TRBJ2-3; 12 bases fit TRBD2. Germline V lookup: CDR1 MDHEN, CDR2 SYDVKM. J was trimmed by 0 bases and V by 8 bases; bases with no gene match: 9. This CDR3 has 17 amino acids.

V and J are TRBV5-1 and TRBJ2-5; 7 nucleotides agree with TRBD1. Germline V CDR1 and CDR2: SGHRS, YFSETQ. V gave up 1 base and J gave up 2 bases; unmatched junction bases: 5. The CDR3 is 15 residues long. DNA for the CDR3: TGCGCCAGCAGCTTGACGGACAGGTTTCAAGAGACCCAGTACTTC. Its translation: CASSLTDRFQETQYF.

This clone is a singleton in its sample. The chain joins TRBV28 to TRBJ2-7; possible D gene TRBD1, 5 bases. Deletions cut 7 bases from V and 3 bases from J, with 7 bases between. The CDR3 loop spans 11 amino acids. The germline V gene encodes CDR1 MDHEN and CDR2 SYDVKM. CDR3 coding DNA: TGTGCCAGCAAGGGGTACTACGAGCAGTACTTC. Protein product: CASKGYYEQYF. Variable domain in full (rest from reference TRBV28 and TRBJ2-7): DVKVTQSSRYLVKRTGEKVFLECVQDMDHENMFWYRQDPGLGLRLIYFSYDVKMKEKGDIPEGYSVSREKKERFSLILESASTNQTSMYLCASKGYYEQYFGPGTRLTVT.

The chain has TRBV5-4 and TRBJ1-2; D ambiguous. CDR3 size: 14 residues. CDR1 and CDR2 (germline): SGHNT, YYREEE (reference sequence). V shed 1 base and J shed 6 bases, with 13 bases lying between them. The CDR3 reads CASSLNRGTDGYTF. CDR3 sequence (DNA): TGTGCCAGCAGCTTGAATCGGGGAACGGATGGCTACACCTTC. Based on the CDR3 plus reference TRBV5-4 and TRBJ1-2, the full variable domain is ETGVTQSPTHLIKTRGQQVTLRCSSQSGHNTVSWYQQALGQGPQFIFQYYREEENGRGNFPPRFSGLQFPNYSSELNVNALELDDSALYLCASSLNRGTDGYTFGSGTRLTVV.

The rearrangement uses TRBV2 and TRBJ1-5; a possible D gene is TRBD1 (5 bases). Germline values: CDR1 SNHLY, CDR2 FYNNEI. Trimming took off 4 bases at V and 7 bases at J, with 14 bases between the two ends. CDR3 size: 14 residues. The CDR3 sequence: CASSGQGGKQPQHF. For the CDR3, the DNA is TGTGCCAGCAGTGGTCAGGGAGGGAAACAGCCCCAGCATTTT.

To note about this clone: One junction end does not reproduce the germline sequence, and a read error may be involved. The rearrangement uses TRBV7-7 and TRBJ2-5, with 8 bases aligning to TRBD2. Germline-derived CDR1 and CDR2 are SSHAT and FNYEAQ (reference sequence). The CDR3 covers 15 residues. CDR3 region: CASSSLGGRQETQYF. CDR3 DNA: TGTGCTAGCAGCTCCCTAGGCGGGAGGCAAGAGACCCAGTACTTC.

The chain joins TRBV2 to TRBJ2-3; D unclear. With 3 bases removed from V and 2 bases from J, the gap between germline ends came to 9 bases. The germline V gene has CDR1 SNHLY and CDR2 FYNNEI. The CDR3 consists of 14 residues. The CDR3 DNA is TGTGCCAGCAGTGAGGAATCGATCACAGATACGCAGTATTTT. It specifies CASSEESITDTQYF.

On this clone: Different DNA sequences within this sample yield the same CDR3. V and J are TRBV5-1 and TRBJ1-1, with D tentatively TRBD1 (6 bases). Germline loops: CDR1 SGHRS, CDR2 YFSETQ. This CDR3 spans 16 amino acids. Between the trimmed V and J ends, which lost 8 bases and 0 bases, there was a span of 20 bases. The CDR3 bases are TGCGCCAGTAGAGTTGGGGTGGGGGCCTTGAACACTGAAGCTTTCTTT. As protein: CASRVGVGALNTEAFF.

The chain has TRBV9 and TRBJ2-3, with 9 positions matching TRBD2. Trimming removed 2 bases from V and 3 bases from J; junction bases left unmatched: 10. Germline V CDR1 and CDR2: SGDLS, YYNGEE. This CDR3 comprises 17 residues. The CDR3 DNA sequence: TGTGCCAGCAGCGTTAGCATGAGGAGCGGGAGGACAGATACGCAGTATTTT. Translating it yields CASSVSMRSGRTDTQYF.

This chain uses TRBV28 with TRBJ1-2, with TRBD1 matching over 10 bases. Germline CDR1 reads MDHEN; CDR2 reads SYDVKM. This CDR3 is 15 amino acids long. V dropped 6 bases and J dropped 8; count of bases not matched to a gene: 12. The CDR3: CASSPPDRGRRGYTF. The CDR3 DNA sequence: TGTGCCAGCAGCCCCCCCGACAGGGGGCGCCGAGGCTACACCTTC.

This chain uses TRBV10-3 with TRBJ1-4; D unresolved. There are 13 residues in the CDR3. The V gene's germline CDR1 is ENHRY and CDR2 SYGVKD. V dropped 4 bases and J dropped 3 bases, with 6 bases sitting between them. The CDR3 spells CAISVGSNEKLFF. The CDR3 DNA reads TGTGCCATCAGTGTAGGGTCTAATGAAAAACTGTTTTTT.

This clone turned up a few times. The rearrangement joins TRBV28 to TRBJ2-7; D is undetermined. The germline V gene encodes CDR1 MDHEN and CDR2 SYDVKM. V was clipped by 6 bases and J by 2 bases, with 8 bases between them. The CDR3 spans 12 residues. The CDR3 reads CASSSSAYEQYF. The CDR3 coding sequence is TGTGCCAGCAGCAGTTCTGCCTACGAGCAGTACTTC.